The present T cell receptor beta chain was sequenced within a study of T and B cells in COVID-19 patients. In the study overall: The recovered cohort's median age was approximately 37 years, versus less than 75 years in active infection.

BIOMED2 TRB-A/B primer pools were used in multiplex TRB PCR. TCRdb reanalysed the multiplex PCR reads using MiXCR and keeps one entry per CDR3 protein. This sample has some 8,400 distinct CDR3 sequences; about 25% occur once, and the top ten carry approximately 6.9%. Blood genomic DNA input for TRB amplification was 250-500 ng. This CDR3 spans 17 amino acids. Germline loops: CDR1 LNHDA, CDR2 SQIVND (reference sequence). By its share, this clonotype is medium-sized (0.01 to 0.1%). The TCR sequence derives from a human donor who had recovered from COVID-19. The V and J genes are TRBV19 and TRBJ2-3; 7 bases align to TRBD2. Sequencing was performed on blood. This chain's CDR3 is CPFRALGTTGGTDTQYF. CDR3 nucleotides: TGTCCTTTTCGAGCCCTCGGGACTACCGGGGGCACAGATACGCAGTATTTT.